Listed below are T cell receptor beta chains from one sample, sequenced in a study of T cell repertoires in cytomegalovirus infection. TCRdb re-called the reads through MiXCR, storing one row per CDR3 protein. Of around 450,000 distinct CDR3 sequences in the sample, approximately 31% were seen once. The sequenced sample was PBMCs. All receptors derive from a human donor in good health (CMV status not recorded). Some clones in this sample may be carry-over from other donors' samples. Both conserved end residues are part of each CDR3. A D gene is named only where the DNA matches it firmly. Clone size is given for some rows only: seen once, a few or many times, or a class if the clone is expanded.

cdr3_nt cdr3_aa j_call clone_size d_call v_call
TGTGCCAGCAGCCCACCCCAGGGTCTTTATGGCTACACCTTC CASSPPQGLYGYTF TRBJ1-2 many - TRBV7-2
TGTGCCAGCAGCTTACCAACCCCAAGCGAGTCACCCCTCCACTTT CASSLPTPSESPLHF TRBJ1-6 few - TRBV7-2
TGTGCCAGCAGTTCGGAATACGAGCAGTACTTC CASSSEYEQYF TRBJ2-7 - - TRBV12-3/TRBV12-4
TGCAGCGTTGAAAGTCGGGGGGCGAACACCGGGGAGCTGTTTTTT CSVESRGANTGELFF TRBJ2-2 few TRBD2 TRBV29-1
TGTGCCAGCAGCTTAGATCGACAGGGGAACACTGAAGCTTTCTTT CASSLDRQGNTEAFF TRBJ1-1 few TRBD1 TRBV7-6
TGTGCCAGCAGCTTCGGCGGGGTACTCCAAGAGACCCAGTACTTC CASSFGGVLQETQYF TRBJ2-5 few - TRBV5-4
TGTGCCAGCAGTTTAAGTCCGGCCTACGAGCACTACTTC CASSLSPAYEHYF TRBJ2-7 once - TRBV7-4
TGTGCCAGTAGTATAGCGGGCCTAACTGGGAATGAGCAGTTCTTC CASSIAGLTGNEQFF TRBJ2-1 - - TRBV19
TGTGCCAGCAGTGCGATCCAGGGGAGCGCTGAAGCTTTCTTT CASSAIQGSAEAFF TRBJ1-1 - - TRBV6-6
TGTGCCACAGCGACTAGCGGGGGCTACAATGAGCAGTTCTTC CATATSGGYNEQFF TRBJ2-1 few TRBD2 TRBV10-3
TGTGCCAGCAGCTTAGCCCGCGGAAGAGAGACCCAGTACTTC CASSLARGRETQYF TRBJ2-5 few - TRBV7-9
TGTGCCAGCAGCTTACTCATGCAGAAAAACACTGAAGCTTTCTTT CASSLLMQKNTEAFF TRBJ1-1 - - TRBV7-6
TGCAGTGCTAGAGATCTGGACACAAGCTTGAACACTGAAGCTTTCTTT CSARDLDTSLNTEAFF TRBJ1-1 - - TRBV20-1
TGTGCCACCACAGAGTTTAGAAACACCGGGGAGCTGTTTTTT CATTEFRNTGELFF TRBJ2-2 - - TRBV12-3/TRBV12-4
TGCAGCGTTGTGACAGGGTATGGCTACACCTTC CSVVTGYGYTF TRBJ1-2 - TRBD1 TRBV29-1
TGTGCCCCCGGGGAAGGGACTAGCGATTTGGAGACCCAGTACTTC CAPGEGTSDLETQYF TRBJ2-5 - TRBD2 TRBV10-3
TGCAGTGCTAGAGCCTTTGGGGGAGGGTCCCATGGCTACACCTTC CSARAFGGGSHGYTF TRBJ1-2 few - TRBV20-1
TGTGCCAGCAGTTTATCTGGGACAGGGGGAAACTATGGCTACACCTTC CASSLSGTGGNYGYTF TRBJ1-2 - TRBD1 TRBV27
TGTGCCAGTAGTAGTCAGGGTTTCGACGAGCAGTACTTC CASSSQGFDEQYF TRBJ2-7 few - TRBV19
TGCGCCAGCAGCCAAGAACCCAGTTATAGCAATCAGCCCCAGCATTTT CASSQEPSYSNQPQHF TRBJ1-5 few - TRBV4-1
TGTGCCAGTAGTAGGCTGATGCAGACTGAAGCTTTCTTT CASSRLMQTEAFF TRBJ1-1 - - TRBV19
TGTGCCAGCAACTTGGAATGGAATGGGCAGTTCTTC CASNLEWNGQFF TRBJ2-1 - - TRBV25-1